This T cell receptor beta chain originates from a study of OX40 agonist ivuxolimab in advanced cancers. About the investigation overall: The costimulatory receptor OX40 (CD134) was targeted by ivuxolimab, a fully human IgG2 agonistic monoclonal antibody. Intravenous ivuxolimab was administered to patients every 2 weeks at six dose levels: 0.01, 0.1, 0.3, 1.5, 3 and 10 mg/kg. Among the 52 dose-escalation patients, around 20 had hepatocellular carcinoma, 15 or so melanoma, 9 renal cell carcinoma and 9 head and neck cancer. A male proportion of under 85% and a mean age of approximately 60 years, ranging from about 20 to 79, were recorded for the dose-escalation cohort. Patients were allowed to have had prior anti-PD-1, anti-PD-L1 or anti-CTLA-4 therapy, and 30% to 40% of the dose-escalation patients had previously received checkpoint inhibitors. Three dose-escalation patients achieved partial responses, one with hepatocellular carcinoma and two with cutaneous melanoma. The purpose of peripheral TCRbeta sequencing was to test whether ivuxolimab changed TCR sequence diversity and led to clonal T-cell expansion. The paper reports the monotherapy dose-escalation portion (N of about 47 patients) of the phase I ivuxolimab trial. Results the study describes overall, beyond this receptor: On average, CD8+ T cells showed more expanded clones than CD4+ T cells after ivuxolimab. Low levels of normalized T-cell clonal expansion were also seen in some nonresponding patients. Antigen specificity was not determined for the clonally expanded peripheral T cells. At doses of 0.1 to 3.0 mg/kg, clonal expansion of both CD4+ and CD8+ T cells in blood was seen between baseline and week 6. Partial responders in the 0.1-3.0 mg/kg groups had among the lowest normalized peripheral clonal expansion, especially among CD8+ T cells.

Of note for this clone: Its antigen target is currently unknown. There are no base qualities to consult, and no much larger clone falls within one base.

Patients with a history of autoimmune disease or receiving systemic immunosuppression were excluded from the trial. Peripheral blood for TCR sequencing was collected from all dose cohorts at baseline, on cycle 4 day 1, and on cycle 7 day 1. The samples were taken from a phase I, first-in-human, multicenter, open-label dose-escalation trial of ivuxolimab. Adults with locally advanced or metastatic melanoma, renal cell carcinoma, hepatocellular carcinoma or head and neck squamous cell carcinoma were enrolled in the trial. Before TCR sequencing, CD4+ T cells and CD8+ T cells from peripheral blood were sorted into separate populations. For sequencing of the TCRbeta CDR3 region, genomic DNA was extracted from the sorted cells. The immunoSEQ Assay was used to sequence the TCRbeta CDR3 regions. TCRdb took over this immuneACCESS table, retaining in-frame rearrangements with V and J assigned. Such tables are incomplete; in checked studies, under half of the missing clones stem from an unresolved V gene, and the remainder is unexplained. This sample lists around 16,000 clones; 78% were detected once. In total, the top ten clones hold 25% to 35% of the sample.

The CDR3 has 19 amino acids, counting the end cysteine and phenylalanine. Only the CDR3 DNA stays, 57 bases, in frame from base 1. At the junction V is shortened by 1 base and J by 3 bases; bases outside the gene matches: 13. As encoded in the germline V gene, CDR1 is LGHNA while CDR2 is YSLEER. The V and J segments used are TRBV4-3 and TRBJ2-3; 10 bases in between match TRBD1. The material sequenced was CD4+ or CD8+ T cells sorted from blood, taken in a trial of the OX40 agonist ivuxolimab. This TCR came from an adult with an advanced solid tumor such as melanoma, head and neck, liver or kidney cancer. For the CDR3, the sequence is CASSQGGTGAHFGTDTQYF. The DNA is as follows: TGCGCCAGCAGCCAAGGGGGGACAGGGGCTCACTTCGGGACAGATACGCAGTATTTT.